A single sample is the source of the 27 T cell receptor beta chains below, sequenced in a study of blood T cell repertoires in COVID-19. TCRdb's table, derived via immunoSEQ multiplex PCR, lists solely in-frame clones and lacks some. The sample shows under 150,000 clones, 84% of them seen only once. The sample comprised peripheral blood. These receptors all stem from a woman between 40 and 55 years old with acute or convalescent COVID-19.

This chain connects TRBV12-3 or TRBV12-4 to TRBJ2-1, with a possible D match to TRBD2 (7 bases). The V end was cut by 11 bases, the J end by 4 bases, with 15 bases between. This CDR3 has 13 residues. The CDR3 region is CARGGARYNEQFF. The CDR3 nucleotides are TGTGCCCGAGGGGGGGCTCGGTACAATGAGCAGTTCTTC.

This clone was counted a single time. The rearrangement joins TRBV6-6 to TRBJ2-2; 9 bases align to TRBD1. V trimming: 5 bases; J trimming: 7 bases; junction bases outside the gene matches: 8. Germline CDR1 is MNHNY and CDR2 is SVGAGI (reference sequence). The CDR3 totals 15 residues. This chain's CDR3 is CASSIDRGYGGELFF. The CDR3 bases are TGTGCCAGCAGTATAGACAGGGGGTACGGCGGGGAGCTGTTTTTT.

V usage is TRBV28 and J usage is TRBJ1-2, with a possible D match to TRBD1 (5 bases). In germline, CDR1 is MDHEN, CDR2 SYDVKM. V was pared by 6 bases and J by 4 bases, with 15 bases between. The CDR3 runs to 14 residues. The CDR3 sequence: CASREAGRSYGYTF. The CDR3 nucleotides read TGTGCCAGCAGAGAGGCAGGGCGCAGCTATGGCTACACCTTC.

V and J are TRBV19 and TRBJ1-2; 7 positions agree with TRBD1. CDR3 length: 11 amino acids. Germline trimming cut 6 bases from V and 8 bases from J; bases unmatched to any gene: 3. Germline V gene lookup returns CDR1 LNHDA and CDR2 SQIVND (reference sequence). The chain's CDR3 is CASRTGPGYTF. CDR3 in DNA: TGTGCCAGTAGGACAGGGCCCGGCTACACCTTC.

This chain connects TRBV6-5 to TRBJ1-5; D uncertain. The germline CDR1 and CDR2 sequences are MNHEY and SVGAGI. The CDR3 runs to 13 residues. Trimming took 7 bases from V and 5 from J, leaving 12 bases between them. The CDR3 DNA follows: TGTGCCAGCACCCGTTCAGGCGATCAGCCCCAGCATTTT. This encodes CASTRSGDQPQHF.

This clone has only one observation. The chain has TRBV5-1 and TRBJ1-2; a possible D gene is TRBD1 (5 bases). Trimming took 4 bases from V and 4 from J, leaving 8 bases between them. The CDR3 spans 12 residues. Germline loops: CDR1 SGHRS, CDR2 YFSETQ. The CDR3 bases are TGCGCCAGCAGCAGCCAGGGCTATGGCTACACCTTC. This sequence encodes CASSSQGYGYTF.

The rearrangement links TRBV5-1 to TRBJ2-3, with a tentative D call TRBD1 (5 bases). Germline CDR1 and CDR2: SGHRS and YFSETQ. The CDR3 extends over 15 amino acids. Deletions cut 1 base from V and 2 bases from J, with 11 bases between. The CDR3 DNA follows: TGCGCCAGCAGCTTGATAGGACACAACACAGATACGCAGTATTTT. Amino acid sequence: CASSLIGHNTDTQYF. The full variable domain, rest sourced from reference TRBV5-1 and TRBJ2-3, is KAGVTQTPRYLIKTRGQQVTLSCSPISGHRSVSWYQQTPGQGLQFLFEYFSETQRNKGNFPGRFSGRQFSNSRSEMNVSTLELGDSALYLCASSLIGHNTDTQYFGPGTRLTVL.

This clone was counted a few times. This CDR3 reads CASSIGQWPSRGYTF. The CDR3 DNA reads TGTGCCAGCAGCATCGGACAGTGGCCATCACGTGGCTACACCTTC. The rearrangement joins TRBV5-6 to TRBJ1-2; a possible D gene is TRBD1 (6 bases). V was trimmed by 4 bases and J by 7 bases, leaving 20 bases between them. CDR1 is SGHDT, CDR2 YYEEEE, per germline. The CDR3 has 15 residues.

The chain employs TRBV3-1 (or the pseudogene TRBV3-2) and TRBJ1-2, with a possible D match to TRBD1 (5 bases). The CDR3 totals 14 residues. With 4 bases removed from V and 6 bases from J, the gap between germline ends came to 15 bases. Per germline, CDR1 LGHDT and CDR2 YNNKEL (reference sequence). In nucleotides, the CDR3 is TGTGCCAGCAGCCTACGGACATCGTCTAATGGCTACACCTTC. This sequence encodes CASSLRTSSNGYTF.

The chain carries TRBV7-2 and TRBJ1-3; 10 bases line up with TRBD1. CDR1 and CDR2 from the germline V gene are SGHTA and FQGNSA. V gave up 2 bases and J gave up 7 bases; unmatched junction bases: 5. The CDR3 has 15 amino acids. Written as DNA, the CDR3 is TGTGCCAGCAGCTTAAGGGGACAGGGGAAGAACACCATATATTTT. It codes for CASSLRGQGKNTIYF. Drawing the rest from reference TRBV7-2 and TRBJ1-3, the complete variable domain is GAGVSQSPSNKVTEKGKDVELRCDPISGHTALYWYRQSLGQGLEFLIYFQGNSAPDKSGLPSDRFSAERTGGSVSTLTIQRTQQEDSAVYLCASSLRGQGKNTIYFGEGSWLTVV.

This clone was counted a few times. The rearrangement links TRBV4-3 to TRBJ2-7, with 8 positions matching TRBD2. The CDR3 loop spans 15 amino acids. Germline V gene data show CDR1 as LGHNA and CDR2 as YSLEER. V was clipped by 1 base and J by 2 bases; unmatched bases: 4. The CDR3: CASSQGLATTYEQYF. CDR3 nucleotides: TGCGCCAGCAGCCAAGGACTAGCGACTACCTACGAGCAGTACTTC.

The genes are TRBV21-1 and TRBJ2-7; the table gives TRBD2 as D, unverified against the DNA. TRBV21-1 is a pseudogene. The CDR3 is 17 amino acids. DNA of the CDR3: TGTGCCAGCAGCAATCGGGAAAACGGCAATTCCTTCTACGAGCAGTACTTC. Protein product: CASSNRENGNSFYEQYF.

The gene calls are TRBV30 and TRBJ1-6; possible D gene TRBD1, 6 bases. V was trimmed by 3 bases and J by 7 bases, leaving 22 bases between them. The CDR3 runs 17 residues. CDR1 and CDR2 (germline): GTSNPN, SVGIG (reference sequence). CDR3 nucleotides: TGTGCCTGGAGCCTTGGTAAGGGGGGGATACGGAATTCACCCCTCCACTTT. The encoded protein is CAWSLGKGGIRNSPLHF.

V usage is TRBV6-2 or TRBV6-3 and J usage is TRBJ2-3; D is possibly TRBD1 (5 bases). The germline V and J ends were trimmed by 4 bases and 0 bases, with 11 bases remaining between them. Looked up from germline, CDR1 is MNHEY and CDR2 is SVGEGT. The CDR3 length is 15 residues. The CDR3, as DNA: TGTGCCAGCAGTTCAACAGGCTACAGCACAGATACGCAGTATTTT. This translates into CASSSTGYSTDTQYF.

This clone has just a few counts. The chain couples TRBV7-9 to TRBJ2-1; TRBD2 agrees at 15 bases. Unmatched junction bases numbered 12, after V lost 8 bases and J lost 4 bases. This CDR3 is built from 18 residues. CDR1 is SEHNR and CDR2 is FQNEAQ in the germline V gene (reference sequence). The CDR3 bases are TGTGCCAGCTGGACTAGCGGGGGGGCCTCTTCGGGGTACAATGAGCAGTTCTTC. Translated: CASWTSGGASSGYNEQFF.

The table lists this clone with a few counts. The genes are TRBV19 and TRBJ2-7; D perhaps matches TRBD2 (5 bases). With 5 bases removed from V and 4 bases from J, the gap between germline ends came to 15 bases. The CDR3 loop spans 14 amino acids. Germline CDR1 LNHDA, CDR2 SQIVND (reference sequence). CDR3 in amino acids: CASSSPKTGYEQYF. The CDR3 region has the DNA TGTGCCAGTAGTTCCCCGAAGACGGGGTACGAGCAGTACTTC.

DNA for the CDR3: TGCGCCAGCAGCTTCCAGGGTTCTCATGAAGCTTTCTTT. It specifies CASSFQGSHEAFF. V usage is TRBV5-1 and J usage is TRBJ1-1, with TRBD1 as a possible D gene (5 bases). Germline V CDR1 and CDR2: SGHRS, YFSETQ. V lost 2 bases to trimming and J lost 7 bases, with 12 bases between them. This CDR3 has 13 amino acids.

The V gene is TRBV12-5, the J gene TRBJ2-1; D not resolved. Between the trimmed V and J ends, which lost 6 bases and 3 bases, there was a span of 9 bases. The CDR3 extends over 13 amino acids. CDR1 is LGHNT, CDR2 FRNRAP, per germline. CDR3 protein: CASGRAGYNEQFF. The CDR3, as DNA: TGTGCTAGTGGGAGAGCAGGCTACAATGAGCAGTTCTTC.

The genes are TRBV7-2 and TRBJ1-6; D might be TRBD1 (6 bases). The CDR3 runs to 15 residues. The germline V gene encodes CDR1 SGHTA and CDR2 FQGNSA. V was pared by 5 bases and J by 0 bases, with 8 bases between. The CDR3 bases are TGTGCCAGCAGCGCGGACAGCTCCTATAATTCACCCCTCCACTTT. It translates to CASSADSSYNSPLHF.

The chain combines TRBV7-9 with TRBJ2-5; the D gene is possibly TRBD2 (6 bases). The CDR3 is 14 residues long. Germline V CDR1 and CDR2: SEHNR, FQNEAQ (reference sequence). Trimming removed 5 bases at V and 5 bases at J, with 15 bases between. In nucleotides, the CDR3 is TGTGCCAGCAGCCCGAGGGACTCGGGGGAGACCCAGTACTTC. It is translated as CASSPRDSGETQYF.

This clone was recorded a few times. The rearrangement links TRBV15 to TRBJ1-1; 9 bases align to TRBD1. Germline CDR1 is LNHNV and CDR2 is YYDKDF (reference sequence). The CDR3 runs 17 residues. V trimming: 1 base; J trimming: 0 bases; junction bases outside the gene matches: 6. The CDR3 reads CATSRGTGVNMNTEAFF. CDR3 sequence (DNA): TGTGCCACCAGCAGAGGGACAGGGGTGAACATGAACACTGAAGCTTTCTTT.

The genes are TRBV30 and TRBJ1-1; D uncertain. This CDR3 region has 11 residues. The V end lost 1 base, the J end lost 4 bases, and 4 bases lay between the germline ends. In germline, CDR1 is GTSNPN, CDR2 SVGIG (reference sequence). CDR3 bases: TGTGCCTGGAGTGATCGCACTGAAGCTTTCTTT. Translated: CAWSDRTEAFF.

This clone was counted a few times. The chain has TRBV19 and TRBJ1-2; D uncertain. V was clipped by 7 bases and J by 8 bases, with 11 bases between them. The length of the CDR3 is 11 residues. Germline V gives CDR1 LNHDA, CDR2 SQIVND (reference sequence). The CDR3 DNA reads TGTGCCAGTAACTCGGGATCCGGCTACACCTTC. Encoded protein: CASNSGSGYTF.

This clone was observed once. V and J are TRBV19 and TRBJ2-3, with D possibly TRBD2 on 6 matching bases. With 9 bases removed from V and 4 bases from J, the gap between germline ends came to 14 bases. Germline V gives CDR1 LNHDA, CDR2 SQIVND (reference sequence). The CDR3 spans 13 residues. CDR3 in DNA: TGTGCCAGCGGACTCACGGGGGCAGATACGCAGTATTTT. It encodes CASGLTGADTQYF.

The chain combines TRBV19 with TRBJ2-5; D perhaps matches TRBD2 (6 bases). Between the trimmed V and J ends, which lost 2 bases and 2 bases, there was a span of 12 bases. The germline V gene has CDR1 LNHDA and CDR2 SQIVND (reference sequence). CDR3 length equals 15 residues. This CDR3 reads CASSIPGVPQETQYF. The CDR3 DNA reads TGTGCCAGTAGTATACCGGGGGTTCCACAAGAGACCCAGTACTTC.

The V gene is TRBV30, the J gene TRBJ2-7; tentative D call: TRBD2 (6 bases). The CDR3 is 11 amino acids. V shed 4 bases and J shed 3 bases, with 7 bases lying between them. Germline CDR1 and CDR2: GTSNPN and SVGIG (reference sequence). CDR3 protein: CAWTGDYEQYF. The CDR3 DNA reads as TGTGCCTGGACGGGGGACTACGAGCAGTACTTC. Filled out from reference TRBV30 and TRBJ2-7, the complete variable domain reads SQTIHQWPATLVQPVGSPLSLECTVEGTSNPNLYWYRQAAGRGLQLLFYSVGIGQISSEVPQNLSASRPQDRQFILSSKKLLLSDSGFYLCAWTGDYEQYFGPGTRLTVT.

The chain couples TRBV18 to TRBJ1-3; no clear D. Trimming stripped 3 bases from V and 3 bases from J, with 6 bases between. The V gene's germline CDR1 is KGHSH and CDR2 LQKENI. CDR3 length: 13 residues. The CDR3 here is CASSPAGGNTIYF. The CDR3 region has the DNA TGTGCCAGCTCACCGGCAGGTGGAAACACCATATATTTT.